This note documents a single T cell receptor beta chain sequence. Its antigen is not identified. The sample belongs to a study of T cell responses to AZD1222 COVID-19 vaccine. Points from the study as a whole: Most donors were white British and more were female, and clonal diversity was possibly underestimated. It was only a handful of AZD1222 recipients who were seropositive at baseline. None of the repertoires were sampled until the peak T cell response had passed. Regions left unmutated in variants are reportedly the target of nearly half of spike-specific TCRs.

The repertoire was sequenced with immunoSEQ multiplex PCR; TCRdb's copy has only in-frame clones and lacks some. The table lists some 120,000 clones, roughly nine tenths of them singletons. In germline, CDR1 is SGDLS, CDR2 YYNGEE. The CDR3 length is 13 residues. The germline V and J ends were trimmed by 4 bases and 5 bases, with 12 bases remaining between them. The source material was peripheral blood, sampled on day 0 of AZD1222 vaccination. The chain employs TRBV9 and TRBJ2-5; D is uncertain. This receptor was identified in an adult in good health. CDR3 sequence (DNA): TGTGCCAGCAGCTCCATGGTGGGGGAGACCCAGTACTTC. This sequence encodes CASSSMVGETQYF. Based on the CDR3 plus reference TRBV9 and TRBJ2-5, the full variable domain is DSGVTQTPKHLITATGQRVTLRCSPRSGDLSVYWYQQSLDQGLQFLIQYYNGEERAKGNILERFSAQQFPDLHSELNLSSLELGDSALYFCASSSMVGETQYFGPGTRLLVL.